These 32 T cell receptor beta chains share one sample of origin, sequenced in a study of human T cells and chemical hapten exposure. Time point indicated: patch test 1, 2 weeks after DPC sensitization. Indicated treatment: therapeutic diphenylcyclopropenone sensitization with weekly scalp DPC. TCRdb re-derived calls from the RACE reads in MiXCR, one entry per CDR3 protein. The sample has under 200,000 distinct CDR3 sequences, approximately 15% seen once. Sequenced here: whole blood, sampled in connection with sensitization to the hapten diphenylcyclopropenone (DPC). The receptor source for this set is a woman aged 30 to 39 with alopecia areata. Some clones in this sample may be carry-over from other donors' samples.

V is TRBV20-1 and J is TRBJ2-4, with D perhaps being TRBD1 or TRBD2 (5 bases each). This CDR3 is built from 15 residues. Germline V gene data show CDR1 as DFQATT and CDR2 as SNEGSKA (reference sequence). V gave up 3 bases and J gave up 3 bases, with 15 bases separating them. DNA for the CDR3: TGCAGTGCTAGCCCGGGGCTTGGGGTCAAAAACATTCAGTACTTC. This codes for CSASPGLGVKNIQYF.

In nucleotides, the CDR3 is TGTGCCAGCAGCTTGGCCGTGACTAGCGGAGGAGATACGCAGTATTTT. Translated: CASSLAVTSGGDTQYF. V usage is TRBV5-6 and J usage is TRBJ2-3; TRBD2 matches 9 bases. V shed 0 bases and J 5 bases; nucleotides not matched to a gene: 7. CDR1 and CDR2 (germline): SGHDT, YYEEEE. CDR3 length: 16 amino acids. The full variable domain, rest sourced from reference TRBV5-6 and TRBJ2-3, is DAGVTQSPTHLIKTRGQQVTLRCSPKSGHDTVSWYQQALGQGPQFIFQYYEEEERQRGNFPDRFSGHQFPNYSSELNVNALLLGDSALYLCASSLAVTSGGDTQYFGPGTRLTVL.

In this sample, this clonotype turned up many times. Here the CDR3 DNA reads TGTGCCAGCAGCTTACGGGGCACCGGGGAGCTGTTTTTT. This encodes CASSLRGTGELFF. V gene TRBV7-9 combines with J gene TRBJ2-2; the D gene is possibly TRBD2 (5 bases). The CDR3 length is 13 residues. With 2 bases removed from V and 4 bases from J, the gap between germline ends came to 5 bases. Germline values: CDR1 SEHNR, CDR2 FQNEAQ (reference sequence). Full variable domain (rest looked up from reference TRBV7-9 and TRBJ2-2): DTGVSQNPRHKITKRGQNVTFRCDPISEHNRLYWYRQTLGQGPEFLTYFQNEAQLEKSRLLSDRFSAERPKGSFSTLEIQRTEQGDSAMYLCASSLRGTGELFFGEGSRLTVL.

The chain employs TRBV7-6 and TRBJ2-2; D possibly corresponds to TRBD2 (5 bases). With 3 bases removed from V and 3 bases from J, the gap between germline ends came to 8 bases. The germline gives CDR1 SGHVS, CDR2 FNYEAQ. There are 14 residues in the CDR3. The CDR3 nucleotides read TGTGCCAGCAGCTTCCTCGGGGACACCGGGGAGCTGTTTTTT. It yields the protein CASSFLGDTGELFF.

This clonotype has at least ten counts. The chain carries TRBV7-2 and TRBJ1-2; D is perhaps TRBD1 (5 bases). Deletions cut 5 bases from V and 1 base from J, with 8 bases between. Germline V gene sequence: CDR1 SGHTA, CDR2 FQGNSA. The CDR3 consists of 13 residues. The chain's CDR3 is CASSRDSNYGYTF. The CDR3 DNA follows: TGTGCCAGCAGCCGCGACAGTAACTATGGCTACACCTTC. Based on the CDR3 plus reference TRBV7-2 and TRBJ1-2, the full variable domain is GAGVSQSPSNKVTEKGKDVELRCDPISGHTALYWYRQSLGQGLEFLIYFQGNSAPDKSGLPSDRFSAERTGGSVSTLTIQRTQQEDSAVYLCASSRDSNYGYTFGSGTRLTVV.

The CDR3 nucleotides read TGTGCCAGCAGCTTTAACGGGGGCGAGCAGTACTTC. Translation: CASSFNGGEQYF. The chain links TRBV5-5 to TRBJ2-7; a possible D gene is TRBD2 (6 bases). The V gene's germline CDR1 is SGHKS and CDR2 YYEKEE (reference sequence). Between the trimmed V and J ends, which lost 2 bases and 6 bases, there was a span of 9 bases. The CDR3 has 12 residues.

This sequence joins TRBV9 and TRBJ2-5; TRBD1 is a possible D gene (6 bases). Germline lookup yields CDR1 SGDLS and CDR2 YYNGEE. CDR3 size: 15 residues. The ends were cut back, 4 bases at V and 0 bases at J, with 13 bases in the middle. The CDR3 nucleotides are TGTGCCAGCAGCACACAGGGAGTCTACCAAGAGACCCAGTACTTC. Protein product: CASSTQGVYQETQYF.

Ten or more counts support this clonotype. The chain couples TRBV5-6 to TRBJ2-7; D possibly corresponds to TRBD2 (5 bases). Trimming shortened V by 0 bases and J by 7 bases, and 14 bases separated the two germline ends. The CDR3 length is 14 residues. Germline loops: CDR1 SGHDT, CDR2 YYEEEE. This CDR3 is CASSLVGSVGEQYF. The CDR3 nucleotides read TGTGCCAGCAGCTTGGTAGGTAGCGTCGGAGAGCAGTACTTC. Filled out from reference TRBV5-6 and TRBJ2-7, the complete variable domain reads DAGVTQSPTHLIKTRGQQVTLRCSPKSGHDTVSWYQQALGQGPQFIFQYYEEEERQRGNFPDRFSGHQFPNYSSELNVNALLLGDSALYLCASSLVGSVGEQYFGPGTRLTVT.

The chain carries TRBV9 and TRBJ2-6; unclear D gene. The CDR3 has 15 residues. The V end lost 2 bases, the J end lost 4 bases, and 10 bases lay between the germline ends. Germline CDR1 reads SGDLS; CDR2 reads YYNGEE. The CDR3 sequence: CASSVKSGGANVLTF. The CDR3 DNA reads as TGTGCCAGCAGCGTTAAGTCAGGAGGGGCCAACGTCCTGACTTTC.

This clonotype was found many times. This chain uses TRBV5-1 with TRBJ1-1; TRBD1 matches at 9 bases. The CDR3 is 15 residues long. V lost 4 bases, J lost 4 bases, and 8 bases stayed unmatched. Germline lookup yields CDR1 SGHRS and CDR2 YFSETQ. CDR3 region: CASSPRTGDGTEAFF. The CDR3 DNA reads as TGCGCCAGCAGCCCACGGACAGGGGACGGCACTGAAGCTTTCTTT.

The CDR3 is CASGQAVGSYSNQPQHF. CDR3 sequence (DNA): TGTGCTAGTGGCCAGGCGGTGGGCTCTTATAGCAATCAGCCCCAGCATTTT. V is TRBV12-5 and J is TRBJ1-5, with D hard to call. There are 17 residues in the CDR3. From germline, CDR1 is LGHNT and CDR2 FRNRAP. The V gene lost 6 bases and the J gene lost 0 bases, with 18 bases spanning the gap.

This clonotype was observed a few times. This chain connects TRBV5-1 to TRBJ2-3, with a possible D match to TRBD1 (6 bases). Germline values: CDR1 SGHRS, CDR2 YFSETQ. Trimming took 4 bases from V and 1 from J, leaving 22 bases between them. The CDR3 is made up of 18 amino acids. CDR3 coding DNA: TGCGCCAGCAGCGCCCTCCCGTCAGGGGAAGGGGGCACAGATACGCAGTATTTT. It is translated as CASSALPSGEGGTDTQYF.

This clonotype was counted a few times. CDR3: CASSLATSGGAETQYF. For the CDR3, the DNA is TGCGCCAGCAGCTTGGCGACTAGCGGGGGTGCTGAGACCCAGTACTTC. V usage is TRBV5-1 and J usage is TRBJ2-5, with 12 bases matching TRBD2. V gave up 0 bases and J gave up 5 bases; unmatched junction bases: 5. CDR1 SGHRS and CDR2 YFSETQ come from the germline V gene. This CDR3 is 16 amino acids long.

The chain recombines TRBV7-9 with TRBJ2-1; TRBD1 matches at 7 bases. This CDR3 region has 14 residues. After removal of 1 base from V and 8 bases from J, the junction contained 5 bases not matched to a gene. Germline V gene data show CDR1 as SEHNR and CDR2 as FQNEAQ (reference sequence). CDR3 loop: CASSLELGGDEQFF. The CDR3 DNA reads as TGTGCCAGCAGCTTAGAGTTAGGGGGCGATGAGCAGTTCTTC.

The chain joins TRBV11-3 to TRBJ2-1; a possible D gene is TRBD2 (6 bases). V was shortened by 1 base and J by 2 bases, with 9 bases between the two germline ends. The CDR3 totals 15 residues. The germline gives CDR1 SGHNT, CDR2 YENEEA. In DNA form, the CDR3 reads TGTGCCAGCAGCTTAGGCGGGATCACCTACAATGAGCAGTTCTTC. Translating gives CASSLGGITYNEQFF.

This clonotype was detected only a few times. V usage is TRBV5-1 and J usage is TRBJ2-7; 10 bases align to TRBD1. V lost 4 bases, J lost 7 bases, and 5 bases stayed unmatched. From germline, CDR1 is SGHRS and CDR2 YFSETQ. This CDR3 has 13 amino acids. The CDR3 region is CASSPEGQGEQYF. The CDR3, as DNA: TGCGCCAGCAGCCCGGAGGGACAGGGGGAGCAGTACTTC. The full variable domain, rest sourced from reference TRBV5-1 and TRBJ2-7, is KAGVTQTPRYLIKTRGQQVTLSCSPISGHRSVSWYQQTPGQGLQFLFEYFSETQRNKGNFPGRFSGRQFSNSRSEMNVSTLELGDSALYLCASSPEGQGEQYFGPGTRLTVT.

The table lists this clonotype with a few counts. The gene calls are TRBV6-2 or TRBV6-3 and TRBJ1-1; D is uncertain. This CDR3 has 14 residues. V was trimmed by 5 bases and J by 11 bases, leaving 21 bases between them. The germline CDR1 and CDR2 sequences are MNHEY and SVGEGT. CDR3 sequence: CASSNIDTGARAFF. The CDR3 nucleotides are TGTGCCAGCAGTAACATCGACACCGGTGCGCGGGCTTTCTTT.

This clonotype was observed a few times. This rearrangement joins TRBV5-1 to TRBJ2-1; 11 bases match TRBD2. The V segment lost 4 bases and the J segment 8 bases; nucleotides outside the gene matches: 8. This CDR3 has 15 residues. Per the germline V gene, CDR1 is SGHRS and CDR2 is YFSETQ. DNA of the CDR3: TGCGCCAGCAGCGCGGGACTAGCGGTTTACGATGAGCAGTTCTTC. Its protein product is CASSAGLAVYDEQFF.

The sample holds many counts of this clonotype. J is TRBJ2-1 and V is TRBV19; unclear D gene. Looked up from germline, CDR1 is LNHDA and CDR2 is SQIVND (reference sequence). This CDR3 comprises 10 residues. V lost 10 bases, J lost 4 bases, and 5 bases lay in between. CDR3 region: CATGYNEQFF. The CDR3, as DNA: TGTGCCACTGGGTACAATGAGCAGTTCTTC.

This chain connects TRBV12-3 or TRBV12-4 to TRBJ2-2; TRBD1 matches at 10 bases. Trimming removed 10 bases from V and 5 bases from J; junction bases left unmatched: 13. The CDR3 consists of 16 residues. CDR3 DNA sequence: TGTGCCAACGCCAAGGGACAGGGGATAGGAACCGGGGAGCTGTTTTTT. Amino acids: CANAKGQGIGTGELFF.

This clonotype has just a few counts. The CDR3, as DNA: TGTGCCAGCAGCCAAGGGGGCGGGGAAGCAGATACGCAGTATTTT. The encoded protein is CASSQGGGEADTQYF. The chain carries TRBV4-2 and TRBJ2-3, with a weak D call TRBD2 (6 bases). This CDR3 comprises 15 residues. V lost 1 base to trimming and J lost 4 bases, with 12 bases between them. Germline CDR1 is LGHNA and CDR2 is YNFKEQ.

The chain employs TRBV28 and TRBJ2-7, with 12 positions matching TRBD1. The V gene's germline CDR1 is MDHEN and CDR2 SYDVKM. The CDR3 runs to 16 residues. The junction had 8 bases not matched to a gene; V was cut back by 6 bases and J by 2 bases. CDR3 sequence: CASRFTRDRGPYEQYF. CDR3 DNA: TGTGCCAGCAGGTTCACCCGGGACAGGGGGCCCTACGAGCAGTACTTC.

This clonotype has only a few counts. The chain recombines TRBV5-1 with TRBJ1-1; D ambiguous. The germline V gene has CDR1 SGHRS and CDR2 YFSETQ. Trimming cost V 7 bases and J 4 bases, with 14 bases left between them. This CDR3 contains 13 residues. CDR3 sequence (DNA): TGCGCCAGCGGTCCCGGGGTGGGCACTGAAGCTTTCTTT. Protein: CASGPGVGTEAFF.

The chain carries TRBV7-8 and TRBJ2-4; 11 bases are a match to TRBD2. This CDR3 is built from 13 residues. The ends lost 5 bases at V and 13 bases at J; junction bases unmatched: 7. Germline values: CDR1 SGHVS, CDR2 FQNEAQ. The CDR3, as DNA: TGTGCCAGCAGCCCGGTGACTAGCGGGGACCAGTACTTC. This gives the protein CASSPVTSGDQYF.

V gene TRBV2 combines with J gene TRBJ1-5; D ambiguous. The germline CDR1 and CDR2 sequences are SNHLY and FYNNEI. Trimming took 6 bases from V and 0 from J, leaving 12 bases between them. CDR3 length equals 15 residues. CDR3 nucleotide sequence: TGTGCCAGCAGCGGACTACCCACTAGCAATCAGCCCCAGCATTTT. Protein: CASSGLPTSNQPQHF. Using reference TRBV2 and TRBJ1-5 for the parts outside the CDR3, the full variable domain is EPEVTQTPSHQVTQMGQEVILRCVPISNHLYFYWYRQILGQKVEFLVSFYNNEISEKSEIFDDQFSVERPDGSNFTLKIRSTKLEDSAMYFCASSGLPTSNQPQHFGDGTRLSIL.

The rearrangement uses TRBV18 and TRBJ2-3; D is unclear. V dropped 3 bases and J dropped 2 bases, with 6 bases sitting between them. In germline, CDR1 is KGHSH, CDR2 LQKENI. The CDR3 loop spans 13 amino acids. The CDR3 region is CASSPQNTDTQYF. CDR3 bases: TGTGCCAGCTCACCCCAGAACACAGATACGCAGTATTTT.

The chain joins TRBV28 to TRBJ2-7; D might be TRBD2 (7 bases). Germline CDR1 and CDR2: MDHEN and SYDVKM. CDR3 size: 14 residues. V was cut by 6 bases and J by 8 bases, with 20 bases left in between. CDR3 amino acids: CASSGGQENPKQYF. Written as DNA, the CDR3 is TGTGCCAGCAGCGGGGGGCAGGAGAATCCGAAGCAGTACTTC.

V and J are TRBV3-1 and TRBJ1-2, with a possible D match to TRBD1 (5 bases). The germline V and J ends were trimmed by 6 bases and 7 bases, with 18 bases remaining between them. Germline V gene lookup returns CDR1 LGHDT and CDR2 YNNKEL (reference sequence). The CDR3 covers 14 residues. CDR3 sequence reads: CASRPTREGSGYTF. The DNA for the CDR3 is TGTGCCAGCAGGCCGACCAGGGAAGGTAGTGGCTACACCTTC. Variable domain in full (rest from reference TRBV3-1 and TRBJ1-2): DTAVSQTPKYLVTQMGNDKSIKCEQNLGHDTMYWYKQDSKKFLKIMFSYNNKELIINETVPNRFSPKSPDKAHLNLHINSLELGDSAVYFCASRPTREGSGYTFGSGTRLTVV.

The CDR3 sequence: CASSVQEFYEQYF. CDR3 DNA sequence: TGTGCCAGCAGCGTACAGGAATTCTACGAGCAGTACTTC. The chain has TRBV6-2 or TRBV6-3 and TRBJ2-7; maybe TRBD1 (5 bases). V was shortened by 6 bases and J by 3 bases, with 12 bases between the two germline ends. This CDR3 contains 13 residues. Germline CDR1 and CDR2: MNHEY and SVGEGT.

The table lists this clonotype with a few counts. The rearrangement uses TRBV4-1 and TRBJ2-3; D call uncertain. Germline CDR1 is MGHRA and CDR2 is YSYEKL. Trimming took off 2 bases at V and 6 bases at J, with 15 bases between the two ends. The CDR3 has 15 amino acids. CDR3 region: CASSQYMLASDTQYF. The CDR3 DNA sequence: TGCGCCAGCAGCCAATACATGTTAGCTTCGGATACGCAGTATTTT.

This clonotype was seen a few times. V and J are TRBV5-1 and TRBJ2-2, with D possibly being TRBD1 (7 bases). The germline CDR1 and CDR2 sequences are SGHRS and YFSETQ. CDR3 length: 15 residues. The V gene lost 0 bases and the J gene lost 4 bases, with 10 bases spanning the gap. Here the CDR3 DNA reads TGCGCCAGCAGCTTGGACCAGGGGGGCACCGGGGAGCTGTTTTTT. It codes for CASSLDQGGTGELFF.

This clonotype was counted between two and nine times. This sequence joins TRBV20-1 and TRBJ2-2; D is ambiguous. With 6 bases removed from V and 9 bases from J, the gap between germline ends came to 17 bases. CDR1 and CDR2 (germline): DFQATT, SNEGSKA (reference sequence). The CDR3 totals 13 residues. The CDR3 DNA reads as TGCAGTGCCCCGGACCGTTCGCAAAGGGAGCTGTTTTTT. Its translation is CSAPDRSQRELFF.